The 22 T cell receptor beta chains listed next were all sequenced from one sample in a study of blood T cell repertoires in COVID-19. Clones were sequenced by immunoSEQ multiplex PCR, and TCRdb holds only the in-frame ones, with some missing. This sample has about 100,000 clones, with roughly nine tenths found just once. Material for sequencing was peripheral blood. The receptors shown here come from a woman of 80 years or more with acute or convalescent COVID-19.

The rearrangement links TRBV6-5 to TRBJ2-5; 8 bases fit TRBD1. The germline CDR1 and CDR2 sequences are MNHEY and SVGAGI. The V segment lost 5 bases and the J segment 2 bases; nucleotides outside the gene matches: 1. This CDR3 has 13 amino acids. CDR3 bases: TGTGCCAGCAGTCGGACAGGGCAAGAGACCCAGTACTTC. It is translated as CASSRTGQETQYF.

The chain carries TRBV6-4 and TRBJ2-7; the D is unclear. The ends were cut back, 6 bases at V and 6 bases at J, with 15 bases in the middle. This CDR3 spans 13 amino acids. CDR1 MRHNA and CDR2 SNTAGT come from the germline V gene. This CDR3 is CASSASELSEQYF. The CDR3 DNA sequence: TGTGCCAGCAGCGCTTCCGAACTCTCCGAGCAGTACTTC.

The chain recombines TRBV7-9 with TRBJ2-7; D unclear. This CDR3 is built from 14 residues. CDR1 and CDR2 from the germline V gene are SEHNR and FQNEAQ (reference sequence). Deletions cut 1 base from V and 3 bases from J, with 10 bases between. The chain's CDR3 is CASSLGSVNYEQYF. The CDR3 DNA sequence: TGTGCCAGCAGCTTAGGATCGGTTAACTACGAGCAGTACTTC.

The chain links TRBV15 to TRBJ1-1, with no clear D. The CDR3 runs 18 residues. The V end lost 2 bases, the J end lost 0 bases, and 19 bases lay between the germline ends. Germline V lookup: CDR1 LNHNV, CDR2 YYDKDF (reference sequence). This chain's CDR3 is CATSRILEASGLNTEAFF. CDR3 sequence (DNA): TGTGCCACCAGCAGAATCCTGGAGGCTAGCGGGCTGAACACTGAAGCTTTCTTT.

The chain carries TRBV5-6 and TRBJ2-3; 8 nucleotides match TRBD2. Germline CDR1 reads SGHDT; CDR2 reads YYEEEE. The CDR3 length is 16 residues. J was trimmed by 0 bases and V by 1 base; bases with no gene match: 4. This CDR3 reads CASSLRSGGSTDTQYF. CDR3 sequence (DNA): TGTGCCAGCAGCTTGAGATCGGGGGGGAGCACAGATACGCAGTATTTT.

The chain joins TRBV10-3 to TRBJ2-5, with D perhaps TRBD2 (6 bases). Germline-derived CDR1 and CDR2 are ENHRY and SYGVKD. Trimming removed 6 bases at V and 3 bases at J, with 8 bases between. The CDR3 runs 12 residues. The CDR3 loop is CAIRGTEETQYF. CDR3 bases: TGTGCCATCAGGGGGACTGAAGAGACCCAGTACTTC.

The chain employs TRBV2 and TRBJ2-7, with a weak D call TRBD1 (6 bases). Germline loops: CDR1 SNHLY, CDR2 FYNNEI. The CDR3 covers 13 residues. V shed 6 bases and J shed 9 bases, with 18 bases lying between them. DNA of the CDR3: TGTGCCAGCAGCCCACGGACAGCCCAAGGGCAGTACTTC. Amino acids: CASSPRTAQGQYF.

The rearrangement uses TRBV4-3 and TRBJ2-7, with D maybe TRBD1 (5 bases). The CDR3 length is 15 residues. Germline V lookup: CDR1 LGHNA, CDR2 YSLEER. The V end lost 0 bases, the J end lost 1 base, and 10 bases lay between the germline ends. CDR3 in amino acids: CASSQDSGFSYEQYF. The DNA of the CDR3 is TGCGCCAGCAGCCAAGATTCAGGGTTTTCCTACGAGCAGTACTTC.

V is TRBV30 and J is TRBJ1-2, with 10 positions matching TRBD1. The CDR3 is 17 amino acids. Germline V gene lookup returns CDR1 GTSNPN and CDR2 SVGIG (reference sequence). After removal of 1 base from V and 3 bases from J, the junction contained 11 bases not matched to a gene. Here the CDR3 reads CAWSGMNRQGAHYGYTF. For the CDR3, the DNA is TGTGCCTGGAGTGGGATGAATAGACAGGGGGCTCACTATGGCTACACCTTC.

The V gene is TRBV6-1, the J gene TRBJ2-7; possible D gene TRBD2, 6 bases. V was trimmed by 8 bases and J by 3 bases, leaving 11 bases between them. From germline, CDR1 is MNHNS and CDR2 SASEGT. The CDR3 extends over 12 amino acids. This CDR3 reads CASAGRYYEQYF. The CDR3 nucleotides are TGTGCCAGCGCGGGACGGTACTACGAGCAGTACTTC.

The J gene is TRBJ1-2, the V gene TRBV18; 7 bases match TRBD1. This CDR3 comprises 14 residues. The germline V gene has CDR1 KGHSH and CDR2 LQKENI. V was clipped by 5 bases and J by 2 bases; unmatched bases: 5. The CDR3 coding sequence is TGTGCCAGCTCAACGACAGGGTCCAACTATGGCTACACCTTC. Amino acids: CASSTTGSNYGYTF.

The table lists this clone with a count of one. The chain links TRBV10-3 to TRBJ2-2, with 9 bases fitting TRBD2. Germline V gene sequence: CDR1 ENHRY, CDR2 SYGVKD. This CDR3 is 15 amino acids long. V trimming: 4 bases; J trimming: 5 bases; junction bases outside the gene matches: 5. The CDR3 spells CAISGTSVRTGELFF. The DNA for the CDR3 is TGTGCCATCAGTGGGACTAGCGTAAGAACCGGGGAGCTGTTTTTT.

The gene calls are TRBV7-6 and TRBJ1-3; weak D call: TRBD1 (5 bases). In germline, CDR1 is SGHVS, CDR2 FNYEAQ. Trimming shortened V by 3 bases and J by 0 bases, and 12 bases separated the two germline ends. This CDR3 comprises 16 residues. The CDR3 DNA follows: TGTGCCAGCAGCTTTCAGGGAAGAGGCTCTGGAAACACCATATATTTT. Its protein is CASSFQGRGSGNTIYF.

The CDR3 region has the DNA TGTGCCGCCCCGCCCGGGATCGTCACTGAAGCTTTCTTT. Protein: CAAPPGIVTEAFF. The chain has TRBV3-1 (or the pseudogene TRBV3-2) and TRBJ1-1; D is unresolved. Germline V gene sequence: CDR1 LGHDT, CDR2 YNNKEL (reference sequence). CDR3 size: 13 residues. Trimming removed 11 bases from V and 4 bases from J, with 17 bases in between.

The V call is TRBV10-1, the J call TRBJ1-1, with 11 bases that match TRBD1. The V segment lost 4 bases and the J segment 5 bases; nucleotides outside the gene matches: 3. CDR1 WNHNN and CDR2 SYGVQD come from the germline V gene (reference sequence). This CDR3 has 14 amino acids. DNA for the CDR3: TGCGCCAGCAGTGCCGGGACAGGGGGAACTGAAGCTTTCTTT. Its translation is CASSAGTGGTEAFF.

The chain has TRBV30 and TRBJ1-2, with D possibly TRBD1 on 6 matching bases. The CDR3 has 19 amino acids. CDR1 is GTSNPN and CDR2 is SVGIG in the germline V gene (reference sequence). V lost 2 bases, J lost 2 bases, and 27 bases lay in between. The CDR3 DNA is TGTGCCTGGAGTCCCGGTTTTTTTCTTGGGGGCAGGGTGAACTATGGCTACACCTTC. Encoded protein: CAWSPGFFLGGRVNYGYTF.

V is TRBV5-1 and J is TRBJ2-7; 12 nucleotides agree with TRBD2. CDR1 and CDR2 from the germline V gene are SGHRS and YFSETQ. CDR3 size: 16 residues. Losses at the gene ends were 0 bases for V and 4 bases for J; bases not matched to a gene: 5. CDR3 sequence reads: CASSLGLAGAGYEQYF. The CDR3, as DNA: TGCGCCAGCAGCTTGGGACTAGCGGGGGCAGGGTACGAGCAGTACTTC.

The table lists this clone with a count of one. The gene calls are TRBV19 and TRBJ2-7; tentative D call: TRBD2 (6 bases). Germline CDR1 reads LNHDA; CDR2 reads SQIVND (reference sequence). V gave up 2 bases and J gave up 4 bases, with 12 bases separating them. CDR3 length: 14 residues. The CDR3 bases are TGTGCCAGTAGTATATTCGGACTAAGTTACGAGCAGTACTTC. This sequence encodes CASSIFGLSYEQYF.

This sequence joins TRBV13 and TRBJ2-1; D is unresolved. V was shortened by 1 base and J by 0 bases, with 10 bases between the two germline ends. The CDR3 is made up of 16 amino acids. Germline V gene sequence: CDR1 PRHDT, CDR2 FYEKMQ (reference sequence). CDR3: CASSLARLSSYNEQFF. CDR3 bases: TGTGCCAGCAGCTTAGCTCGTCTAAGCTCCTACAATGAGCAGTTCTTC.

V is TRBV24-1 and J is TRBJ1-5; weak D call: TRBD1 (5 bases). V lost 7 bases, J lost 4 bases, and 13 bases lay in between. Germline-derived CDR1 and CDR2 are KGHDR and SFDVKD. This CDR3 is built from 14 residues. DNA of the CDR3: TGTGCCACCAGCCCGGGGGAGTGGAATCAGCCCCAGCATTTT. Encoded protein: CATSPGEWNQPQHF.

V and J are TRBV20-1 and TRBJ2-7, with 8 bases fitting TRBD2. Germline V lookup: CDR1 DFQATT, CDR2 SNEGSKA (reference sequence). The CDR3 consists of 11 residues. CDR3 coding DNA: TGCACCGCGGGGGGTTCGGAGGAGCAGTACTTC. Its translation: CTAGGSEEQYF.

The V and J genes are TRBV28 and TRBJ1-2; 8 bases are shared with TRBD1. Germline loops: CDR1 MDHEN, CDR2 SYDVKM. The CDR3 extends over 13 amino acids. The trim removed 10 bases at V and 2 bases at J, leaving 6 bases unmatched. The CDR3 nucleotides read TGTGCCACCCAGGGGGCAAGGAACTATGGCTACACCTTC. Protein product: CATQGARNYGYTF.